Listed here are 20 T cell receptor beta chains from one sample, sequenced in a study of shared clonotypes between healthy human individuals. Sequencing was performed with immunoSEQ multiplex PCR; in TCRdb, only in-frame clones are kept and a portion is missing. The profile covers roughly 680,000 clones, with over 55% appearing a single time and around 1.7% taken by the ten largest. Input material: memory CD4+ T cells sorted from blood. Specified subset: CD45RA-negative fraction. Receptors were obtained from a woman aged 30 to 39 in good health.

CDR3 sequence reads: CASTQLAGGGHEQFF. The CDR3 DNA sequence: TGTGCCAGCACCCAACTAGCGGGAGGAGGTCATGAGCAGTTCTTC. This rearrangement joins TRBV7-3 to TRBJ2-1; 12 nucleotides line up with TRBD2. The CDR3 is 15 amino acids. The germline CDR1 and CDR2 sequences are SGHTA and FQGTGA. The ends lost 7 bases at V and 8 bases at J; junction bases unmatched: 9.

CDR3 residues: CASGGTLMNTEAFF. The CDR3 DNA reads as TGTGCCAGCGGGGGGACCCTCATGAACACTGAAGCTTTCTTT. V is TRBV27 and J is TRBJ1-1; D might be TRBD1 (5 bases). Between the trimmed V and J ends, which lost 8 bases and 0 bases, there was a span of 13 bases. Germline V gene data show CDR1 as MNHEY and CDR2 as SMNVEV (reference sequence). The CDR3 loop spans 14 amino acids.

The rearrangement links TRBV10-1 to TRBJ2-1; 9 nucleotides agree with TRBD2. CDR3 length: 15 residues. In germline, CDR1 is WNHNN, CDR2 SYGVQD (reference sequence). The V and J ends lost 2 bases and 5 bases, in that order; junction bases with no gene match: 4. CDR3 in amino acids: CASSEATSGNNEQFF. CDR3 DNA: TGCGCCAGCAGTGAGGCGACTAGCGGTAACAATGAGCAGTTCTTC.

The chain is built from TRBV4-2 and TRBJ2-6; TRBD2 aligns across 11 bases. V was pared by 5 bases and J by 1 base, with 7 bases of the junction left unmatched. The CDR3 consists of 18 residues. The germline gives CDR1 LGHNA, CDR2 YNFKEQ. CDR3 DNA sequence: TGTGCCAGCAGCACTGGGACTAGCGGACGTTCTGGGGCCAACGTCCTGACTTTC. Amino acids: CASSTGTSGRSGANVLTF.

This clone was seen once. The chain employs TRBV10-3 and TRBJ1-1; 8 bases map to TRBD1. CDR1 and CDR2 from the germline V gene are ENHRY and SYGVKD. CDR3 length: 13 amino acids. V lost 0 bases to trimming and J lost 11 bases; unmatched junction nucleotides: 5. CDR3: CAISESSGGSAFF. The CDR3 nucleotides read TGTGCCATCAGTGAGTCTTCAGGGGGCTCCGCTTTCTTT.

The V call is TRBV29-1, the J call TRBJ2-2; 12 positions match TRBD1. Losses at the gene ends were 7 bases for V and 5 bases for J; bases not matched to a gene: 11. The germline CDR1 and CDR2 sequences are SQVTM and ANQGSEA. The CDR3 extends over 16 amino acids. For the CDR3, the DNA is TGCAGCGCTAAGCCGGGACAGGGGGCGGGAACCGGGGAGCTGTTTTTT. Its protein is CSAKPGQGAGTGELFF.

The rearrangement links TRBV4-1 to TRBJ1-4; weak D call: TRBD1 (6 bases). Between the trimmed V and J ends, which lost 5 bases and 2 bases, there was a span of 15 bases. CDR1 and CDR2 from the germline V gene are MGHRA and YSYEKL. The CDR3 extends over 16 amino acids. CDR3 loop: CASSLGTRGTNEKLFF. DNA for the CDR3: TGCGCCAGCAGCTTGGGGACACGCGGCACTAATGAAAAACTGTTTTTT.

The V call is TRBV2, the J call TRBJ1-6; D unresolved. The germline V and J ends were trimmed by 2 bases and 0 bases, with 17 bases remaining between them. There are 19 residues in the CDR3. Germline-derived CDR1 and CDR2 are SNHLY and FYNNEI. CDR3 DNA: TGTGCCAGCAGTGAACAGAGGTTGGCGCTGAGCTCCTATAATTCACCCCTCCACTTT. This sequence encodes CASSEQRLALSSYNSPLHF.

The chain couples TRBV7-9 to TRBJ1-4; D not resolved. The germline V gene has CDR1 SEHNR and CDR2 FQNEAQ (reference sequence). V was clipped by 5 bases and J by 1 base, with 11 bases between them. This CDR3 comprises 15 residues. CDR3: CASSPVSGTNEKLFF. The DNA of the CDR3 is TGTGCCAGCAGCCCGGTGTCGGGAACTAATGAAAAACTGTTTTTT.

The chain joins TRBV7-8 to TRBJ1-5; 7 bases fit TRBD1. Per germline, CDR1 SGHVS and CDR2 FQNEAQ. The CDR3 runs 16 residues. V lost 2 bases and J lost 1; bases outside the gene matches: 5. The CDR3 is CASSLIPGGSNQPQHF. CDR3 DNA sequence: TGTGCCAGCAGCTTAATCCCAGGGGGGAGCAATCAGCCCCAGCATTTT.

The chain has TRBV7-3 and TRBJ2-2, with TRBD2 matching 13 bases. Germline assignment: CDR1 SGHTA and CDR2 FQGTGA. This CDR3 has 16 residues. V was pared by 5 bases and J by 6 bases, with 6 bases of the junction left unmatched. The CDR3 here is CASSPGLAGVAGELFF. In nucleotides, the CDR3 is TGTGCCAGCAGCCCCGGACTAGCGGGAGTGGCCGGGGAGCTGTTTTTT.

The chain links TRBV6-6 to TRBJ2-3; D perhaps matches TRBD2 (7 bases). The germline CDR1 and CDR2 sequences are MNHNY and SVGAGI (reference sequence). CDR3 length: 15 amino acids. Trimming stripped 5 bases from V and 6 bases from J, with 18 bases between. CDR3 sequence: CASSPRRGQGDTQYF. The CDR3 DNA follows: TGTGCCAGCAGTCCCCGGCGGGGGCAGGGGGATACGCAGTATTTT.

This clone is a singleton in its sample. V gene TRBV29-1 combines with J gene TRBJ2-5; D perhaps matches TRBD1 (5 bases). CDR3 length: 14 residues. Trimming removed 5 bases at V and 5 bases at J, with 18 bases between. The germline gives CDR1 SQVTM, CDR2 ANQGSEA. Here the CDR3 reads CSVTPPGLLETQYF. CDR3 sequence (DNA): TGCAGCGTTACCCCCCCAGGGCTCCTCGAGACCCAGTACTTC.

The chain employs TRBV28 and TRBJ2-7; weak D call: TRBD2 (6 bases). V was clipped by 4 bases and J by 1 base, with 17 bases between them. Germline loops: CDR1 MDHEN, CDR2 SYDVKM. This CDR3 comprises 16 residues. The CDR3 DNA is TGTGCCAGCAGTTGGGCTTACGGGAGTGGGTCCTACGAGCAGTACTTC. Protein product: CASSWAYGSGSYEQYF.

The chain carries TRBV5-1 and TRBJ2-1, with 9 bases fitting TRBD2. The CDR3 is 15 residues long. In germline, CDR1 is SGHRS, CDR2 YFSETQ. V was pared by 0 bases and J by 5 bases, with 3 bases of the junction left unmatched. The CDR3 region is CASSLGLAEHNEQFF. CDR3 coding DNA: TGCGCCAGCAGCTTGGGACTAGCGGAACACAATGAGCAGTTCTTC.

As concerns this clone: The same CDR3 arises from other DNA sequences in this sample as well. The rearrangement joins TRBV5-1 to TRBJ1-4, with D uncertain. The CDR3 covers 13 residues. The ends were cut back, 0 bases at V and 5 bases at J, with 5 bases in the middle. Germline V CDR1 and CDR2: SGHRS, YFSETQ. This CDR3 is CASSLGGNEKLFF. Written as DNA, the CDR3 is TGCGCCAGCAGCTTGGGCGGGAATGAAAAACTGTTTTTT.

In DNA form, the CDR3 reads TGTGCCAGCTCATCCTACGAGGGGCCCCAGTTCTTC. Protein: CASSSYEGPQFF. The rearrangement uses TRBV18 and TRBJ2-1; D is tentatively TRBD1 or TRBD2 (5 bases each). Germline CDR1 reads KGHSH; CDR2 reads LQKENI. V was clipped by 5 bases and J by 13 bases, with 15 bases between them. This CDR3 is 12 amino acids long. The full variable domain, its missing parts supplied by reference TRBV18 and TRBJ2-1, is NAGVMQNPRHLVRRRGQEARLRCSPMKGHSHVYWYRQLPEEGLKFMVYLQKENIIDESGMPKERFSAEFPKEGPSILRIQQVVRGDSAAYFCASSSYEGPQFFGPGTRLTVL.

This clone was seen only a few times. The DNA for the CDR3 is TGTGCCAGCAGCCATGGAGGGGGGTACGAGCAGTACTTC. Translation gives CASSHGGGYEQYF. This chain uses TRBV7-2 with TRBJ2-7, with D perhaps assigned TRBD1 or TRBD2 (6 bases each). From germline, CDR1 is SGHTA and CDR2 FQGNSA. This CDR3 spans 13 amino acids. Deletions cut 5 bases from V and 4 bases from J, with 12 bases between.

J is TRBJ1-5 and V is TRBV21-1. TRBV21-1 corresponds to a pseudogene. This CDR3 comprises 16 residues. The CDR3 coding sequence is TGTGCCAGCAGCCCCCCTGGACCTATTAGCAATCAGCCCCAGCATTTT. It is translated as CASSPPGPISNQPQHF.

The table lists this clone with a count of one. This sequence joins TRBV5-4 and TRBJ2-1, with D possibly matching TRBD1 (7 bases). The V end was cut by 0 bases, the J end by 4 bases, with 14 bases between. The germline V gene encodes CDR1 SGHNT and CDR2 YYREEE (reference sequence). There are 16 residues in the CDR3. CDR3 residues: CASSLGGRGTYNEQFF. The CDR3 nucleotides read TGTGCCAGCAGCTTGGGAGGCAGGGGGACTTACAATGAGCAGTTCTTC. The full variable domain, its missing parts supplied by reference TRBV5-4 and TRBJ2-1, is ETGVTQSPTHLIKTRGQQVTLRCSSQSGHNTVSWYQQALGQGPQFIFQYYREEENGRGNFPPRFSGLQFPNYSSELNVNALELDDSALYLCASSLGGRGTYNEQFFGPGTRLTVL.